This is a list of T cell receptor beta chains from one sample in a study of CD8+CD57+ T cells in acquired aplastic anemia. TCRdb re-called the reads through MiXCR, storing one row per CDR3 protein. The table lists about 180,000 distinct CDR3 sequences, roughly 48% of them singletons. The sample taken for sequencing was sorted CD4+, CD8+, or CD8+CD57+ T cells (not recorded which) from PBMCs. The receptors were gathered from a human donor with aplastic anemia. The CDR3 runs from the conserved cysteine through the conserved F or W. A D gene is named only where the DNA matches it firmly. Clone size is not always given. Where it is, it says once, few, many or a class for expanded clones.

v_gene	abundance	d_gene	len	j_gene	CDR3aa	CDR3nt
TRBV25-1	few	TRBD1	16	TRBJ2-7	CASSGSGTGPFGEQYF	TGTGCCAGCAGTGGATCCGGGACAGGGCCCTTCGGGGAGCAGTACTTC
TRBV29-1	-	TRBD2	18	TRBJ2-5	CGARTSGGPVLYQEAQYF	TGCGGCGCCAGGACTAGCGGGGGGCCGGTCTTGTACCAAGAGGCCCAGTACTTC
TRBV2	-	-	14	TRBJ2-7	CASSEAEGTSEQYF	TGTGCCAGCAGTGAAGCAGAGGGTACATCCGAGCAGTACTTC
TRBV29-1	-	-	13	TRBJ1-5	CSVVGGTNQPQHF	TGCAGCGTTGTCGGGGGAACCAATCAGCCCCAGCATTTT
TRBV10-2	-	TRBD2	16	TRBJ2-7	CASSDRTSGRTYEQYF	TGCGCCAGCAGTGATAGGACTAGCGGGAGGACCTACGAGCAGTACTTC
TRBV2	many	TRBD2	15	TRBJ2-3	CATTQTSGGTDTQYF	TGTGCCACTACCCAGACTAGCGGGGGCACAGATACGCAGTATTTT
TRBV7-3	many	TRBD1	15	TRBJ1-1	CASSLSGTGLTEAFF	TGTGCCAGCAGCTTAAGTGGGACAGGGCTTACTGAAGCTTTCTTT
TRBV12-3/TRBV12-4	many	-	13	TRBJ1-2	CASSPSTISGYTF	TGTGCCAGCAGTCCTTCCACCATTAGTGGCTACACCTTC
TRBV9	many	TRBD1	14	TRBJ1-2	CASSVGQGAEGYTF	TGTGCCAGCAGCGTAGGACAGGGGGCCGAAGGCTACACCTTC
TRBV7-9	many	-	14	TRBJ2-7	CASSPSRVYREQYF	TGTGCCAGCAGTCCTTCCCGAGTCTACAGAGAGCAGTACTTC
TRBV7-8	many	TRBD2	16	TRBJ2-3	CASSFLGLAGDDTQYF	TGTGCCAGCAGCTTCCTCGGACTAGCGGGCGACGATACGCAGTATTTT
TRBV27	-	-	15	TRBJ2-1	CASSFAPISYNEQFF	TGTGCCAGCAGTTTCGCTCCTATATCCTACAATGAGCAGTTCTTC
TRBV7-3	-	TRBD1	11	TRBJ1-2	CASTDRDGCTF	TGTGCCAGCACCGACAGGGACGGCTGCACCTTC
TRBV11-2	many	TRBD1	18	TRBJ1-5	CASSSDGGTGYGNQPQHF	TGTGCCAGCAGCTCCGATGGGGGGACAGGGTATGGCAATCAGCCCCAGCATTTT
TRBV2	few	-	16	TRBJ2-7	CASSYSTGSNAYEQYF	TGTGCCAGCAGTTACTCGACTGGCAGCAATGCCTACGAGCAGTACTTC
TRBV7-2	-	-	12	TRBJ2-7	CASSPYVGEQYF	TGTGCCAGCAGCCCTTACGTGGGCGAGCAGTACTTC